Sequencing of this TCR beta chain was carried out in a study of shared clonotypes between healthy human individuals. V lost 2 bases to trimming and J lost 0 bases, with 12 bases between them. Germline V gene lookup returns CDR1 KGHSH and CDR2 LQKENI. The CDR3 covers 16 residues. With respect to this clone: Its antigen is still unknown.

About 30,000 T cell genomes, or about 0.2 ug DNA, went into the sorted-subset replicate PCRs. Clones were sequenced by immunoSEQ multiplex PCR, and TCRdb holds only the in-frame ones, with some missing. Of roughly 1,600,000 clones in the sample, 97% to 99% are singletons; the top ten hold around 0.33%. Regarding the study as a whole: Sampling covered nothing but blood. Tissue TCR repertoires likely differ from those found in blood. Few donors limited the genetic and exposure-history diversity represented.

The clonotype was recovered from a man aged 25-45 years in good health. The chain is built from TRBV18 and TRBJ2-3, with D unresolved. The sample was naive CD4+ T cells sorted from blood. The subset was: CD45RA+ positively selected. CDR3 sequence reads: CASSPKTPSSTDTQYF. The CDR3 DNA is TGTGCCAGCTCACCAAAGACCCCATCTAGCACAGATACGCAGTATTTT. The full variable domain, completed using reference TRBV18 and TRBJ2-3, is NAGVMQNPRHLVRRRGQEARLRCSPMKGHSHVYWYRQLPEEGLKFMVYLQKENIIDESGMPKERFSAEFPKEGPSILRIQQVVRGDSAAYFCASSPKTPSSTDTQYFGPGTRLTVL.